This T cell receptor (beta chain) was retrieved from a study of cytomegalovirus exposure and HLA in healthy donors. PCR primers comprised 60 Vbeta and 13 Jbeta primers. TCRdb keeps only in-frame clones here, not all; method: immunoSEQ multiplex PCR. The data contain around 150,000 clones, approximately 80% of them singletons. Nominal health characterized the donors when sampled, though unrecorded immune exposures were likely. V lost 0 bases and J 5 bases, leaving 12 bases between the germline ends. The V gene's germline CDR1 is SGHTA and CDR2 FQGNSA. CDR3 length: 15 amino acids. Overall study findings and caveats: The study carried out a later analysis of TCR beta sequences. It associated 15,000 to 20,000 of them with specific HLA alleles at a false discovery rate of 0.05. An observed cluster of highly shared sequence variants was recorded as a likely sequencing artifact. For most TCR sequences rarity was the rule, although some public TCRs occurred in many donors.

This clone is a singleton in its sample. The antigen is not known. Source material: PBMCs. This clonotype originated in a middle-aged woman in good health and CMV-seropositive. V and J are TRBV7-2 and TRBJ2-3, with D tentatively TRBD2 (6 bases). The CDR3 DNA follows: TGTGCCAGCAGCTTAGCGGGACTGGGGGGAGATACGCAGTATTTT. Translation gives CASSLAGLGGDTQYF.